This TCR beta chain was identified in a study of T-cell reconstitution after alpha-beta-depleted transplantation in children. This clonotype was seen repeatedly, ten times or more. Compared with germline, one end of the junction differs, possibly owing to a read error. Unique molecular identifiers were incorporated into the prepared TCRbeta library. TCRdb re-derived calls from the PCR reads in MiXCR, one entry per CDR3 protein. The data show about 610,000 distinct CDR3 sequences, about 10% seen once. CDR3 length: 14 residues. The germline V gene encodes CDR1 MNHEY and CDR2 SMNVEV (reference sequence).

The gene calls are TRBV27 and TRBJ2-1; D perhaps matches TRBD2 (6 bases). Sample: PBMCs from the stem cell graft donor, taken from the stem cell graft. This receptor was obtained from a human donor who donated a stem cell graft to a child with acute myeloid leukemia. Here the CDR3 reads CASSRREGTGEQFF. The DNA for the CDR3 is TGTGCGAGCAGCCGCAGGGAAGGGACTGGTGAGCAGTTCTTC.